The 4 T cell receptor beta chains listed next were all sequenced from one sample in a study of shared clonotypes between healthy human individuals (dated by TCRdb to 2020 to 2021). Library method: the immunoSEQ multiplex PCR assay. TCRdb obtained this table from immuneACCESS and retained in-frame rearrangements with V and J assigned. These tables miss some clones; where compared with another copy, unresolved V genes account for less than half of the shortfall, and the remainder is unexplained. Within this sample are some 690,000 clones, with roughly 87% of them counted one time only. Together, the top ten hold about a third of the sample. The sample comprised memory CD8+ T cells from PBMCs. This specimen's cell subset or site label, interpreted: CD45RO+ cells pooled with CCR7-negative TemRA cells. The receptors here all came from a man aged 18 to 29 in good health. Some clones in this sample may be carry-over from other donors' samples.

The rearrangement joins TRBV5-1 to TRBJ1-1; no clear D gene. V lost 4 bases to trimming and J lost 5 bases, with 9 bases between them. CDR1 is SGHRS, CDR2 YFSETQ, per germline. The CDR3 is 12 amino acids. Here the CDR3 reads CASSQGWTEAFF. In nucleotides, the CDR3 is TGCGCCAGCAGCCAAGGGTGGACTGAAGCTTTCTTT.

Written as DNA, the CDR3 is TGCGCCAGCAGCCAGATTCACGGAGCTGGAGAAGCTTTCTTT. Amino acids: CASSQIHGAGEAFF. The chain combines TRBV4-1 with TRBJ1-1, with D unresolved. The CDR3 has 14 residues. V shed 3 bases and J shed 8 bases, with 16 bases lying between them. Germline-derived CDR1 and CDR2 are MGHRA and YSYEKL.

The J gene is TRBJ2-1, the V gene TRBV30; 9 bases are a match to TRBD2. CDR1 and CDR2 (germline): GTSNPN, SVGIG (reference sequence). This CDR3 is built from 15 residues. The V and J ends lost 3 bases and 8 bases, in that order; junction bases with no gene match: 11. CDR3 sequence: CAWRRAGGPRDEQFF. The DNA of the CDR3 is TGTGCCTGGAGACGCGCGGGAGGGCCGAGGGATGAGCAGTTCTTC.

The chain links TRBV30 to TRBJ2-7; no clear D. The CDR3 is 11 residues long. The V gene's germline CDR1 is GTSNPN and CDR2 SVGIG (reference sequence). V lost 0 bases to trimming and J lost 4 bases, with 4 bases between them. CDR3 sequence reads: CAWSVQYEQYF. The CDR3 bases are TGTGCCTGGAGTGTTCAGTACGAGCAGTACTTC.